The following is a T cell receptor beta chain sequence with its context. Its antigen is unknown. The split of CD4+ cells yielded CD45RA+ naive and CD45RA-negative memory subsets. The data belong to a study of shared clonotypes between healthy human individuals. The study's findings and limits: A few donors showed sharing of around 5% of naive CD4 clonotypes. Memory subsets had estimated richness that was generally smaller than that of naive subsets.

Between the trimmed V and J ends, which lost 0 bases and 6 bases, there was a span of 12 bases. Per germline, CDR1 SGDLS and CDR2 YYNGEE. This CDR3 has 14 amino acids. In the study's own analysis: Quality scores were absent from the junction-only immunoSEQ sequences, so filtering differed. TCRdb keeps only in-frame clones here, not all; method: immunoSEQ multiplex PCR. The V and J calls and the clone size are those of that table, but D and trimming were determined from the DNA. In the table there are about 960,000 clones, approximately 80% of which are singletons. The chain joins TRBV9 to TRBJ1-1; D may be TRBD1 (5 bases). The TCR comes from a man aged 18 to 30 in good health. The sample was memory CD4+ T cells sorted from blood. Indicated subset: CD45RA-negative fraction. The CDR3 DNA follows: TGTGCCAGCAGCGTAGACTCGGGGGTTCCTGAAGCTTTCTTT. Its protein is CASSVDSGVPEAFF.